The 5 T cell receptor beta chains listed next were all sequenced from one sample in a study of cytotoxic CD8 clonotypes in ibrutinib-treated CLL. Profiled with immunoSEQ multiplex PCR; TCRdb holds only in-frame clones, not every one. The repertoire consists of roughly 50,000 clones, with about 57% occurring once and the leading ten covering 25% to 35%. The sample was PBMCs, taken after 24 months of ibrutinib treatment. These receptors originate from a human donor with chronic lymphocytic leukemia.

The chain combines TRBV15 with TRBJ2-3, with 7 positions matching TRBD1. The CDR3 spans 13 residues. V gave up 11 bases and J gave up 2 bases; unmatched junction bases: 7. Germline CDR1 LNHNV, CDR2 YYDKDF (reference sequence). DNA of the CDR3: TGTGCCGCCGGACAGGAGATCACAGATACGCAGTATTTT. Encoded protein: CAAGQEITDTQYF.

This clone was detected only a few times. The J gene is TRBJ1-1, the V gene TRBV7-9, with D perhaps TRBD1 (5 bases). This CDR3 region has 12 residues. Trimming took 8 bases from V and 6 from J, leaving 13 bases between them. CDR1 and CDR2 (germline): SEHNR, FQNEAQ (reference sequence). This chain's CDR3 is CASFPSRAEAFF. CDR3 nucleotides: TGTGCCAGCTTCCCAAGCAGGGCTGAAGCTTTCTTT.

The chain couples TRBV5-1 to TRBJ1-3; TRBD1 might be the D (5 bases). The CDR3 sequence is 16 residues long. CDR1 is SGHRS and CDR2 is YFSETQ in the germline V gene. V lost 4 bases to trimming and J lost 7 bases, with 21 bases between them. CDR3 residues: CASSPRGSGQGNTIYF. The CDR3 DNA is TGCGCCAGCAGCCCGAGGGGCTCAGGGCAAGGGAACACCATATATTTT.

The chain couples TRBV5-6 to TRBJ1-1; 9 bases align to TRBD1. Trimming removed 0 bases from V and 4 bases from J; junction bases left unmatched: 13. This CDR3 is 18 amino acids long. The V gene's germline CDR1 is SGHDT and CDR2 YYEEEE. CDR3 sequence (DNA): TGTGCCAGCAGCTTGGGGAGCAGGACAGGGGTTTGGGGCACTGAAGCTTTCTTT. This gives the protein CASSLGSRTGVWGTEAFF.

V is TRBV4-1 and J is TRBJ1-1; D gene ambiguous. The germline gives CDR1 MGHRA, CDR2 YSYEKL. The CDR3 totals 14 residues. The ends were cut back, 0 bases at V and 6 bases at J, with 11 bases in the middle. CDR3 nucleotide sequence: TGCGCCAGCAGCCAAGATGCCGGGAGAGCTGAAGCTTTCTTT. The encoded protein is CASSQDAGRAEAFF.